This T cell receptor (beta chain) was recorded in a study of blood T cell repertoires in COVID-19. Background on the study: Donors in the United States, Italy and Spain gave samples during acute or convalescent COVID-19.

Measured with immunoSEQ multiplex PCR; TCRdb has only the in-frame clones, and not every one. This table holds 200,000 to 250,000 clones, 84% found once. The CDR3 contains 14 residues. Germline V gives CDR1 MDHEN, CDR2 SYDVKM. V was clipped by 1 base and J by 5 bases, with 9 bases between them. Sequenced sample: peripheral blood. This receptor was identified in a woman aged 60-75 years who had recovered from COVID-19. V gene TRBV28 combines with J gene TRBJ1-3; TRBD1 is a possible D gene (5 bases). The CDR3: CASSLSDSRNTIYF. The CDR3 DNA reads TGTGCCAGCAGTTTATCCGACAGCAGAAACACCATATATTTT. The full variable domain, completed using reference TRBV28 and TRBJ1-3, is DVKVTQSSRYLVKRTGEKVFLECVQDMDHENMFWYRQDPGLGLRLIYFSYDVKMKEKGDIPEGYSVSREKKERFSLILESASTNQTSMYLCASSLSDSRNTIYFGEGSWLTVV.